This paragraph covers one T cell receptor (beta chain) sequence. As yet, its antigen is unknown. This specimen belongs to a study of OX40 agonist ivuxolimab in advanced cancers. Study-wide context: Ivuxolimab is a fully human IgG2 antibody that activates OX40 (CD134).

Here immunoSEQ multiplex PCR was the method, and the copy in TCRdb shows in-frame clones only, minus some. The table shows under 20,000 clones, with approximately 79% occurring only once. Study-level findings and limits: Expanded peripheral T cell antigen specificity was not determined. Doses of 0.1 to 3.0 mg/kg were accompanied by clonal expansion of CD4+ and CD8+ blood T cells by week 6. Patients who responded partially at 0.1-3.0 mg/kg showed clonal expansion ranking among the lowest.

Trimming stripped 3 bases from V and 3 bases from J, with 18 bases between. The CDR3 contains 16 residues. Germline V gene data show CDR1 as SGDLS and CDR2 as YYNGEE. V gene TRBV9 combines with J gene TRBJ2-5, with D perhaps TRBD2 (5 bases). This material consisted of CD4+ or CD8+ T cells sorted from blood, taken in a trial of the OX40 agonist ivuxolimab. The clonotype comes from an adult with an advanced solid tumor such as melanoma, head and neck, liver or kidney cancer. The CDR3, as DNA: TGTGCCAGCAGCGACCGGGGTTCTGGAGGAGAAGAGACCCAGTACTTC. As protein: CASSDRGSGGEETQYF. Full variable domain (missing parts from reference TRBV9 and TRBJ2-5): DSGVTQTPKHLITATGQRVTLRCSPRSGDLSVYWYQQSLDQGLQFLIQYYNGEERAKGNILERFSAQQFPDLHSELNLSSLELGDSALYFCASSDRGSGGEETQYFGPGTRLLVL.